Listed below are T cell receptor beta chains from one sample, sequenced in a study of T-cell reconstitution after alpha-beta-depleted transplantation in children. TCRdb independently ran MiXCR on the PCR reads; one entry per CDR3 protein. The top ten hold 4.5% to 6% of the sample, which has about half a million distinct CDR3 sequences, around 13% seen once. The specimen comprised PBMCs from the stem cell graft donor, sampled from the stem cell graft. The receptors come from a human donor who donated a stem cell graft to a child with combined immunodeficiency. Both conserved end residues are part of each CDR3. Each record gives: clone size, J gene, D gene, V gene, CDR3 DNA, CDR3 protein. A D gene is named only where the DNA matches it firmly. Only some rows state a clone size, as once, few, many or a class for expanded clones.

NA,TRBJ2-7,TRBD1,TRBV28,TGTGCCAGCGGCCAGAGGTTCGGGACAGGGGGCGAGCAGTACTTC,CASGQRFGTGGEQYF
many,TRBJ2-5,TRBD1,TRBV12-3/TRBV12-4,TGTGCCAGCAGTTTAGCGCTTGGGACAGAAGAGACCCAGTACTTC,CASSLALGTEETQYF
NA,TRBJ2-1,TRBD2,TRBV2,TGTGCCAGCAGTTTCTCTTTAGCGGGAGGCTCCAATGAGCAGTTCTTC,CASSFSLAGGSNEQFF
few,TRBJ1-2,NA,TRBV27,TGTGCCAGCACCCCAAGGGTCTCTTTCGATGGCTACACCTTC,CASTPRVSFDGYTF
NA,TRBJ1-2,NA,TRBV2,TGTGCCAGCAGTGAACCTAACTATGGCTACACCTTC,CASSEPNYGYTF
NA,TRBJ2-7,TRBD2,TRBV5-6,TGTGCCAGCAGCTCAATGGGGACTAGCATATTGAGCTCCTACGAGCAGTACTTC,CASSSMGTSILSSYEQYF
many,TRBJ2-7,NA,TRBV29-1,TGCAGCGTTGAGATGCAGGATTCCTACGAGCAGTACTTC,CSVEMQDSYEQYF
few,TRBJ2-2,TRBD2,TRBV7-2,TGTGCCTCTAGACTAGCGGGAGGGACGAACACCGGGGAGCTGTTTTTT,CASRLAGGTNTGELFF
few,TRBJ1-1,TRBD1,TRBV19,TGTGCCAGTAGTATTAGCGCGGGACAGAGACGACGGGTACCTGAAGCTTTCTTT,CASSISAGQRRRVPEAFF
NA,TRBJ2-2,NA,TRBV25-1,TGTGCCAGCAGTGACACGTGGGGCGGGGAGCTGTTTTTT,CASSDTWGGELFF
NA,TRBJ1-5,TRBD1,TRBV12-3/TRBV12-4,TGTGCCAGCAGCGGGACAGGGGGCAATCAGCCCCAGCATTTT,CASSGTGGNQPQHF
few,TRBJ2-1,NA,TRBV28,TGTGCCAACTACCGGGACTGCAGAAGCCCCGATGAGCAGTTCTTC,CANYRDCRSPDEQFF
many,TRBJ2-7,NA,TRBV24-1,TGTGCCACCAGTGATTTTCGGGGCTACGAGCAGTACTTC,CATSDFRGYEQYF
many,TRBJ2-1,TRBD2,TRBV10-3,TGTGCCATCAGGCCTAGCGGGGGGGCCAATGAGCAGTTCTTC,CAIRPSGGANEQFF
few,TRBJ2-1,TRBD2,TRBV30,TGTGCCTGGAGAAGCGGGAGAGTGGGCAATGAGCAGTTCTTC,CAWRSGRVGNEQFF
many,TRBJ2-5,NA,TRBV12-3/TRBV12-4,TGTGCCAGCAGTACTATGTTCGGGACCCAGTACTTC,CASSTMFGTQYF
NA,TRBJ2-7,TRBD2,TRBV4-2,TGTGCCAGCAGTCTACTAGCGGGTGCCTCCGAGCAGTACTTC,CASSLLAGASEQYF
many,TRBJ2-2,NA,TRBV12-3/TRBV12-4,TGTGCCAGCAGTTCTGTCGGGGAGCTGTTTTTT,CASSSVGELFF
few,TRBJ2-7,NA,TRBV2,TGTGCCAGCAATTTATCCTACGAGCAGTACTTC,CASNLSYEQYF
NA,TRBJ2-5,TRBD2,TRBV6-1,TGTGCCAGCAGTGTTTGGTCTAGCGGGGGATACCAAGAGACCCAGTACTTC,CASSVWSSGGYQETQYF
NA,TRBJ2-7,NA,TRBV12-3/TRBV12-4,TGTGCCAGCAGTTCAGTTGTCTACGAGCAGTACTTC,CASSSVVYEQYF